The 28 T cell receptor beta chains below were found in one sample sequenced in a study of blood T cell repertoires in COVID-19. Sequencing was performed with immunoSEQ multiplex PCR; in TCRdb, only in-frame clones are kept and a portion is missing. The repertoire holds about 83,000 clones, with around 87% as singletons. Sequencing was done on a sample of peripheral blood. Receptors were obtained from a man aged 80 or over with active or convalescent COVID-19.

The rearrangement joins TRBV28 to TRBJ1-5; 7 nucleotides line up with TRBD1. CDR3 size: 16 residues. Germline V gives CDR1 MDHEN, CDR2 SYDVKM. J lost 0 bases, V lost 3 bases, and 5 bases had no gene match. The CDR3 coding sequence is TGTGCCAGCAGTTTGGGGACAGCCGATAGCAATCAGCCCCAGCATTTT. Translation: CASSLGTADSNQPQHF.

The chain links TRBV29-1 to TRBJ2-3; the D is unclear. Germline loops: CDR1 SQVTM, CDR2 ANQGSEA. The CDR3 totals 11 residues. V was trimmed by 7 bases and J by 0 bases, leaving 5 bases between them. The CDR3 nucleotides are TGCAGCGAGACTAGCACAGATACGCAGTATTTT. It encodes CSETSTDTQYF.

The chain uses TRBV6-2 or TRBV6-3 and TRBJ2-1; D is possibly TRBD2 (5 bases). The CDR3 extends over 17 amino acids. Trimming took 0 bases from V and 5 from J, leaving 17 bases between them. Germline V gene data show CDR1 as MNHEY and CDR2 as SVGEGT. The CDR3 loop is CASSYSVRGRVDNEQFF. Written as DNA, the CDR3 is TGTGCCAGCAGTTACTCGGTCCGTGGGCGGGTCGACAATGAGCAGTTCTTC.

This clone was counted between two and nine times. V and J are TRBV3-1 (or the pseudogene TRBV3-2) and TRBJ1-4, with 7 bases that match TRBD1. Germline V gene lookup returns CDR1 LGHDT and CDR2 YNNKEL (reference sequence). This CDR3 comprises 16 residues. Trimming at V came to 2 bases and at J to 8 bases, leaving 11 bases not matched to a gene. The CDR3 spells CASSQNRGGAREKLFF. The CDR3 DNA follows: TGTGCCAGCAGCCAAAACAGGGGTGGGGCACGGGAAAAACTGTTTTTT.

This sequence joins TRBV6-5 and TRBJ1-4; D is unresolved. CDR1 MNHEY and CDR2 SVGAGI come from the germline V gene. With 8 bases removed from V and 4 bases from J, the gap between germline ends came to 11 bases. The CDR3 is 13 amino acids. The DNA for the CDR3 is TGTGCCAGCGAGGGAACGGGTAATGAAAAACTGTTTTTT. This sequence encodes CASEGTGNEKLFF.

The chain uses TRBV9 and TRBJ2-3; maybe TRBD1 (6 bases). Germline assignment: CDR1 SGDLS and CDR2 YYNGEE. The V and J ends lost 0 bases and 0 bases respectively, with 11 bases between them. CDR3 length: 16 residues. Here the CDR3 reads CASSVAGGGSTDTQYF. CDR3 coding DNA: TGTGCCAGCAGCGTAGCTGGGGGCGGGAGCACAGATACGCAGTATTTT.

This rearrangement joins TRBV7-2 to TRBJ2-3, with TRBD2 identical over 11 bases. CDR1 and CDR2 (germline): SGHTA, FQGNSA. Trimming took 5 bases from V and 0 from J; bases not matched to a gene: 10. The CDR3 runs to 18 residues. The CDR3 sequence: CASSQTQIAGGSTDTQYF. In DNA, the CDR3 is TGTGCCAGCAGCCAAACTCAAATAGCGGGGGGGAGCACAGATACGCAGTATTTT.

The chain links TRBV24-1 to TRBJ2-1, with a tentative D call TRBD1 (5 bases). The CDR3 runs to 13 residues. The germline gives CDR1 KGHDR, CDR2 SFDVKD. V lost 4 bases, J lost 4 bases, and 7 bases lay in between. The CDR3, as DNA: TGTGCCACCAGTGAGTCAGGGTACAATGAGCAGTTCTTC. This codes for CATSESGYNEQFF.

V gene TRBV24-1 combines with J gene TRBJ2-5, with D possibly matching TRBD2 (6 bases). This CDR3 has 17 residues. Germline loops: CDR1 KGHDR, CDR2 SFDVKD. V lost 0 bases, J lost 4 bases, and 17 bases lay in between. The DNA of the CDR3 is TGTGCCACCAGTGATTTGGGAGGGACGGCGGTTGGAGAGACCCAGTACTTC. It specifies CATSDLGGTAVGETQYF.

This sequence joins TRBV9 and TRBJ2-1; weak D call: TRBD1 (6 bases). The CDR3 is 14 amino acids. Trimming cost V 4 bases and J 5 bases, with 13 bases left between them. The germline V gene encodes CDR1 SGDLS and CDR2 YYNGEE. DNA for the CDR3: TGTGCCAGCAGCCCCCGACAGGTAAACAATGAGCAGTTCTTC. Translation gives CASSPRQVNNEQFF.

The V call is TRBV6-1, the J call TRBJ2-6; no definite D call. V lost 1 base, J lost 0 bases, and 13 bases lay in between. This CDR3 is 18 amino acids long. CDR1 and CDR2 from the germline V gene are MNHNS and SASEGT. CDR3 sequence: CASSEVITARSGANVLTF. CDR3 coding DNA: TGTGCCAGCAGTGAAGTCATAACAGCACGCTCTGGGGCCAACGTCCTGACTTTC.

As DNA, the CDR3 is TGCGCCAGCAGCAGACAGGGGGAGGTCACTGAAGCTTTCTTT. It specifies CASSRQGEVTEAFF. The rearrangement uses TRBV5-1 and TRBJ1-1, with TRBD1 identical over 9 bases. Looked up from germline, CDR1 is SGHRS and CDR2 is YFSETQ. Trimming removed 4 bases from V and 4 bases from J; junction bases left unmatched: 5. This CDR3 has 14 amino acids. Full variable domain (rest looked up from reference TRBV5-1 and TRBJ1-1): KAGVTQTPRYLIKTRGQQVTLSCSPISGHRSVSWYQQTPGQGLQFLFEYFSETQRNKGNFPGRFSGRQFSNSRSEMNVSTLELGDSALYLCASSRQGEVTEAFFGQGTRLTVV.

The chain carries TRBV28 and TRBJ2-1; D possibly corresponds to TRBD1 (6 bases). Trimming left V 6 bases short and J 0 bases short, with 12 bases between. Germline V CDR1 and CDR2: MDHEN, SYDVKM. The CDR3 length is 15 residues. CDR3 in DNA: TGTGCCAGCAGCCGGGACATGAGCTCCTACAATGAGCAGTTCTTC. This codes for CASSRDMSSYNEQFF.

The V call is TRBV7-2, the J call TRBJ1-2; D is perhaps TRBD1 (6 bases). Deletions cut 1 base from V and 1 base from J, with 22 bases between. Germline V gene lookup returns CDR1 SGHTA and CDR2 FQGNSA. The CDR3 totals 19 residues. The CDR3 loop reads CASSLEGHGLGRDNYGYTF. The CDR3, as DNA: TGTGCCAGCAGCTTAGAGGGACACGGACTCGGCCGGGATAACTATGGCTACACCTTC.

This clone appeared a single time. V and J are TRBV2 and TRBJ2-5; TRBD2 aligns across 13 bases. Germline V gene data show CDR1 as SNHLY and CDR2 as FYNNEI. Germline trimming cut 5 bases from V and 3 bases from J; bases unmatched to any gene: 6. The CDR3 is 16 amino acids. In DNA form, the CDR3 reads TGTGCCAGCAGTCACCCGGGACTAGCGGGAAAAGAGACCCAGTACTTC. Translating it yields CASSHPGLAGKETQYF. The full variable domain, with the rest looked up from reference TRBV2 and TRBJ2-5, is EPEVTQTPSHQVTQMGQEVILRCVPISNHLYFYWYRQILGQKVEFLVSFYNNEISEKSEIFDDQFSVERPDGSNFTLKIRSTKLEDSAMYFCASSHPGLAGKETQYFGPGTRLLVL.

As concerns this clone: The junction does not match germline at one end; this may be a read error. DNA for the CDR3: TGTGCCAGCAGCATAGGGGACAGGGTGAGCTATGGCTGCACCTTC. This codes for CASSIGDRVSYGCTF. The rearrangement uses TRBV6-6 and TRBJ1-2; 9 bases fit TRBD1. This CDR3 region has 15 residues. Germline V gives CDR1 MNHNY, CDR2 SVGAGI (reference sequence).

This chain uses TRBV7-2 with TRBJ2-5; the match to TRBD2 covers 14 bases. The CDR3 totals 16 residues. Per the germline V gene, CDR1 is SGHTA and CDR2 is FQGNSA. The junction had 6 bases not matched to a gene; V was cut back by 5 bases and J by 4 bases. In DNA, the CDR3 is TGTGCCAGCAGCCAAGGACTAGCGGGGGGTCGAGAGACCCAGTACTTC. Translation: CASSQGLAGGRETQYF.

The chain is built from TRBV19 and TRBJ2-1; no reliable D call. In germline, CDR1 is LNHDA, CDR2 SQIVND (reference sequence). The CDR3 contains 12 residues. The V and J ends lost 5 bases and 7 bases respectively, with 9 bases between them. The CDR3 sequence is CASSLPANEQFF. The CDR3 DNA reads TGTGCCAGTAGTCTCCCCGCGAATGAGCAGTTCTTC.

The chain combines TRBV7-2 with TRBJ1-3, with D possibly being TRBD1 (5 bases). This CDR3 is 19 amino acids long. Germline assignment: CDR1 SGHTA and CDR2 FQGNSA. V lost 7 bases and J 2 bases, leaving 27 bases between the germline ends. CDR3: CASNAWGGGRGLTGNTIYF. CDR3 bases: TGTGCCAGCAACGCCTGGGGTGGGGGAAGAGGACTAACTGGAAACACCATATATTTT.

CDR3 amino acids: CASSPRADEKLFF. CDR3 nucleotide sequence: TGTGCCAGCTCCCCCAGGGCCGATGAAAAACTGTTTTTT. The J gene is TRBJ1-4, the V gene TRBV18; the D gene is possibly TRBD1 (5 bases). V lost 6 bases and J 6 bases, leaving 11 bases between the germline ends. CDR1 KGHSH and CDR2 LQKENI come from the germline V gene. The CDR3 sequence is 13 residues long.

The chain is built from TRBV19 and TRBJ1-2; 12 bases line up with TRBD1. Germline CDR1 is LNHDA and CDR2 is SQIVND (reference sequence). Trimming cost V 3 bases and J 3 bases; bases outside gene matches: 14. The CDR3 runs 19 residues. CDR3 sequence: CASSIGRTGQGARDYGYTF. DNA of the CDR3: TGTGCCAGTAGTATCGGGAGGACGGGACAGGGGGCGCGCGACTATGGCTACACCTTC.

V and J are TRBV3-1 (or the pseudogene TRBV3-2) and TRBJ1-5, with D tentatively TRBD1 (6 bases). V dropped 0 bases and J dropped 9 bases, with 15 bases sitting between them. The CDR3 loop spans 15 amino acids. CDR1 LGHDT and CDR2 YNNKEL come from the germline V gene (reference sequence). CDR3 coding DNA: TGTGCCAGCAGCCAAGAAGGGGGGGCTCAAGGGCCCCAGCATTTT. Encoded protein: CASSQEGGAQGPQHF.

The CDR3 nucleotides read TGTGCCAGCAGCCTAGCGTTCCATGAGCAGTTCTTC. It is translated as CASSLAFHEQFF. The gene calls are TRBV11-3 and TRBJ2-1; weak D call: TRBD2 (6 bases). The CDR3 loop spans 12 amino acids. V was clipped by 5 bases and J by 8 bases, with 10 bases between them. Germline CDR1 SGHNT, CDR2 YENEEA.

This clone has only a few counts. V usage is TRBV5-6 and J usage is TRBJ2-3, with D possibly matching TRBD1 (6 bases). Germline CDR1 SGHDT, CDR2 YYEEEE. This CDR3 spans 15 amino acids. V dropped 0 bases and J dropped 1 base, with 9 bases sitting between them. CDR3 region: CASSLDRAGTDTQYF. The CDR3 DNA reads as TGTGCCAGCAGCTTGGACAGGGCCGGCACAGATACGCAGTATTTT. Full variable domain (outside the CDR3, taken from reference TRBV5-6 and TRBJ2-3): DAGVTQSPTHLIKTRGQQVTLRCSPKSGHDTVSWYQQALGQGPQFIFQYYEEEERQRGNFPDRFSGHQFPNYSSELNVNALLLGDSALYLCASSLDRAGTDTQYFGPGTRLTVL.

The chain is built from TRBV30 and TRBJ2-3; D perhaps matches TRBD2 (5 bases). Between the trimmed V and J ends, which lost 1 base and 0 bases, there was a span of 11 bases. Germline CDR1 GTSNPN, CDR2 SVGIG (reference sequence). The CDR3 has 15 residues. The CDR3 nucleotides are TGTGCCTGGAGTGGCGGGTTAACTAGCACAGATACGCAGTATTTT. Its protein product is CAWSGGLTSTDTQYF.

The chain joins TRBV19 to TRBJ2-2, with TRBD1 matching 7 bases. The CDR3 extends over 16 amino acids. Germline V gene lookup returns CDR1 LNHDA and CDR2 SQIVND (reference sequence). J was trimmed by 4 bases and V by 7 bases; bases with no gene match: 12. CDR3 amino acids: CASTSGEGAGTGELFF. The CDR3 DNA is TGTGCCAGTACCTCTGGAGAGGGGGCGGGCACCGGGGAGCTGTTTTTT.

This chain links TRBV5-6 with TRBJ1-2; D remains ambiguous. The CDR3 spans 14 residues. Germline CDR1 reads SGHDT; CDR2 reads YYEEEE. V was clipped by 1 base and J by 1 base, with 8 bases between them. The CDR3 spells CASSLPQLNYGYTF. CDR3 in DNA: TGTGCCAGCAGCTTGCCCCAACTTAACTATGGCTACACCTTC.

V and J are TRBV4-1 and TRBJ1-6; tentatively, D is TRBD1 (5 bases). The CDR3 is 15 residues long. The germline V gene has CDR1 MGHRA and CDR2 YSYEKL. V was clipped by 1 base and J by 5 bases, with 9 bases between them. The CDR3, as DNA: TGCGCCAGCAGCCAAGGACAGCTCAATAATTCACCCCTCCACTTT. Translated: CASSQGQLNNSPLHF.